Listed below are T cell receptor beta chains from one sample, sequenced in a study of beta chain features in type 1 diabetes. Sequencing used immunoSEQ multiplex PCR; TCRdb keeps in-frame clones, though not all of them. Counted here are roughly 400,000 clones, approximately 13% occurring once; the ten biggest clones make up 0.03% to 0.04%. Sequenced material: naive CD4+ T cells from blood. All receptors derive from a man in his thirties or forties in good health. Both conserved end residues are part of each CDR3. The D gene is left open where the match is weak. The size of a clone is reported for some rows only, either as once, few or many, or as a class for expanded clones.

>TRBJ2-1|TRBV4-1|TRBD1|.
TGCGCCAGCAGCCAAGCCCGCCGGGACAGTGAGCAGTTCTTC
CASSQARRDSEQFF
>TRBJ1-1|TRBV7-9|.|few
TGTGCCAGCAGCTTCGGCAGGGACACTGAAGCTTTCTTT
CASSFGRDTEAFF
>TRBJ2-1|TRBV4-3|TRBD2|.
TGCGCCAGCAGCCCCTCGGGAGGATTTGGCGGCAATGAGCAGTTCTTC
CASSPSGGFGGNEQFF
>TRBJ2-7|TRBV4-3|TRBD2|.
TGCGCCAGCAGCCAAGATACTAGCGGGGTCTACGAGCAGTACTTC
CASSQDTSGVYEQYF
>TRBJ2-1|TRBV4-1|.|.
TGCGCCAGCAGCCAAGATAACCGGGCCGACATCCCCAATGAGCAGTTCTTC
CASSQDNRADIPNEQFF
>TRBJ1-1|TRBV2|TRBD1|.
TGTGCCAGCAGTGCCGACAGGGGTGAAGCTTTCTTT
CASSADRGEAFF
>TRBJ2-3|TRBV9|.|few
TGTGCCAGCAGCGGGGCTGAGGGCACAGATACGCAGTATTTT
CASSGAEGTDTQYF
>TRBJ2-1|TRBV5-4|.|.
TGTGCCAGCAGGCGGACACTGTACAATGAGCAGTTCTTC
CASRRTLYNEQFF
>TRBJ2-7|TRBV29-1|.|.
TGCAGCGCTGCCGGTAGCCCGACCTACGAGCAGTACTTC
CSAAGSPTYEQYF
>TRBJ2-2|TRBV30|.|few
TGTGCCTGGAGTAAAAAGGAAGTTAAGGCGCAGGGCTCAAACGGGGAGCTGTTTTTT
CAWSKKEVKAQGSNGELFF
>TRBJ2-4|TRBV18|.|few
TGTGCCAGCTCACCGGGACCAGCCAAAAACATTCAGTACTTC
CASSPGPAKNIQYF
>TRBJ1-5|TRBV30|.|.
TGTGCCTGGAAAGCGGGTAGCAATCAGCCCCAGCATTTT
CAWKAGSNQPQHF
>TRBJ1-1|TRBV5-6|.|once
TGTGCCAGCAGCTTGCCCAAGGGGGACGCTTTCTTT
CASSLPKGDAFF
>TRBJ2-3|TRBV27|TRBD2|.
TGTGCCAGCAGTTCTCGACCGGGACTAGCGGGGTTTGGTATTTCTACAGATACGCAGTATTTT
CASSSRPGLAGFGISTDTQYF
>TRBJ2-2|TRBV9|.|.
TGTGCCAGCAGCGTAGAGTTTGCCGGGGAGCTGTTTTTT
CASSVEFAGELFF
>TRBJ1-6|TRBV5-4|.|few
TGTGCCAGCAGCTTGGCCGGACGGACCCCAACGGCTTGGAGGGCACCCCTCCACTTT
CASSLAGRTPTAWRAPLHF
>TRBJ1-1|TRBV9|.|few
TGTGCCAGCAGCGGCGCAGGGTGGGACACTGAAGCTTTCTTT
CASSGAGWDTEAFF
>TRBJ2-2|TRBV9|.|.
TGTGCCAGCAGCGCTGGGACTCTCTCCACCGGGGAGCTGTTTTTT
CASSAGTLSTGELFF
>TRBJ2-5|TRBV7-2|TRBD2|few
TGTGCCAGCAGCTATAGCGGGAAAGAGACCCAGTACTTC
CASSYSGKETQYF
>TRBJ2-2|TRBV30|.|few
TGTGCCTGGTCCGGACAGATCTCATTTACCGGGGAGCTGTTTTTT
CAWSGQISFTGELFF
>TRBJ2-5|TRBV19|TRBD2|.
TGTGCCAGTAACCCCGGACTAGCGGCCCCGACCCAGTACTTC
CASNPGLAAPTQYF
>TRBJ2-2|TRBV2|TRBD1|few
TGTGCCAGCAGTGCAGACAGGGGCACCGGGGAGCTGTTTTTT
CASSADRGTGELFF
>TRBJ2-5|TRBV14|.|few
TGTGCCAGCAGCCAAGATTTTCGGGAGACCCAGTACTTC
CASSQDFRETQYF